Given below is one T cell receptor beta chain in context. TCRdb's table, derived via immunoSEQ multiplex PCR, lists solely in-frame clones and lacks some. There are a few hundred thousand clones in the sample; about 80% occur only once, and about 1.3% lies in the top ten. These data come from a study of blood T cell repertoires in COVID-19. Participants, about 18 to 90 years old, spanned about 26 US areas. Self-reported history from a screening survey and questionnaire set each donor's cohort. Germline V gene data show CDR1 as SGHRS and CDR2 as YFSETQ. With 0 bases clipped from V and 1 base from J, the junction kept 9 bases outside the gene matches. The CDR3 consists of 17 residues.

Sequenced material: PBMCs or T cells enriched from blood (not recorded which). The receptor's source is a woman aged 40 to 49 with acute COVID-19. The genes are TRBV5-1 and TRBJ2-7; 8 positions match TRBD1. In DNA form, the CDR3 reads TGCGCCAGCAGCTTGGGGCACGGGACAGGCGCTTCCTACGAGCAGTACTTC. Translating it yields CASSLGHGTGASYEQYF.